The present T cell receptor beta chain was sequenced within a study of PD-1 blockade in classical Hodgkin lymphoma. Study summary: Patients were infused with nivolumab 3 mg/kg every 2 weeks.

Exposure to brentuximab vedotin varied, and each patient had relapsed following autologous stem cell transplantation. Assay: immunoSEQ multiplex PCR; the TCRdb copy retains only in-frame clones and omits some. This table holds fewer than 75,000 clones, about 88% found once. The CDR3 contains 17 residues. V lost 8 bases and J lost 0, with 24 bases in between. CDR1 and CDR2 (germline): SQVTM, ANQGSEA. The study, taken as a whole, reports: Significant TCR diversity gains by C4D1 occurred in CD4+ but not CD8+ cells. Initiation of nivolumab under 1 year after ASCT led to exclusion of patients. The diversity seen at baseline in complete responders resembled that of newly diagnosed patients.

Concerning this clone: What it binds is not known.

The genes are TRBV29-1 and TRBJ2-3; perhaps TRBD2 as D (6 bases). This specimen was peripheral blood mononuclear cells (PBMCs), taken before the second cycle of nivolumab. The TCR was taken from a human donor with classical Hodgkin lymphoma. The CDR3 DNA is TGCAGCTTCTGCGGGACTGGAGGGAGCCTTAGCACAGATACGCAGTATTTT. It encodes CSFCGTGGSLSTDTQYF.